A single sample is the source of the 15 T cell receptor beta chains below, sequenced in a study of T-cell reconstitution after alpha-beta-depleted transplantation in children. Unique molecular identifiers were incorporated when the TCRbeta library was constructed. Via MiXCR, TCRdb re-called the PCR reads, giving one row per CDR3 protein. The repertoire consists of roughly 400,000 distinct CDR3 sequences, with around 21% occurring once and the leading ten covering 3.8%. The specimen comprised PBMCs from the stem cell graft donor, sampled from the stem cell graft. The receptors stem from a human donor who donated a stem cell graft to a child with acute myeloid leukemia.

This clonotype was detected a few times. The CDR3: CGTSTGTGGGSPLHF. For the CDR3, the DNA is TGCGGGACGTCGACCGGGACAGGGGGCGGTTCACCCCTCCACTTT. This rearrangement joins TRBV29-1 to TRBJ1-6, with TRBD1 matching 12 bases. Germline loops: CDR1 SQVTM, CDR2 ANQGSEA. This CDR3 is built from 15 residues.

This clonotype came up a few times. The chain recombines TRBV28 with TRBJ2-1; TRBD2 aligns across 8 bases. The germline CDR1 and CDR2 sequences are MDHEN and SYDVKM. The J segment lost 4 bases and the V segment lost 5 bases, leaving 7 bases of the junction unmatched. The CDR3 spans 15 residues. CDR3 residues: CASSPGTSRYNEQFF. CDR3 nucleotides: TGTGCCAGCAGTCCCGGGACTAGTAGGTACAATGAGCAGTTCTTC.

The sample holds many counts of this clonotype. The rearrangement uses TRBV6-4 and TRBJ1-1; TRBD1 aligns across 9 bases. With V trimmed by 5 bases and J by 1 base, 2 bases remained unmatched. CDR1 and CDR2 (germline): MRHNA, SNTAGT. The CDR3 totals 14 residues. The CDR3 DNA sequence: TGTGCCAGCAGTCGGGGACAGGGGAACACTGAAGCTTTCTTT. Encoded protein: CASSRGQGNTEAFF.

In the case of this clonotype: A much larger clone differs by one base, so this may be a read error. This chain uses TRBV12-3 or TRBV12-4 with TRBJ1-3; D not certain. This CDR3 is 14 amino acids long. CDR3 bases: TGTGCCAGCAGCACAAGGTCCTCTGGAAACACCATAGATTTT. Amino acids: CASSTRSSGNTIDF.

This clonotype was detected a few times. The chain is built from TRBV5-1 and TRBJ2-7; a weak D match, TRBD2 (5 bases). Trimming took 2 bases from V and 7 from J, leaving 10 bases between them. The CDR3 covers 12 residues. The V gene's germline CDR1 is SGHRS and CDR2 YFSETQ. CDR3 sequence reads: CASSLQSGEQYF. CDR3 DNA: TGCGCCAGCAGCTTACAATCGGGAGAGCAGTACTTC. Using reference TRBV5-1 and TRBJ2-7 for the parts outside the CDR3, the full variable domain is KAGVTQTPRYLIKTRGQQVTLSCSPISGHRSVSWYQQTPGQGLQFLFEYFSETQRNKGNFPGRFSGRQFSNSRSEMNVSTLELGDSALYLCASSLQSGEQYFGPGTRLTVT.

This clonotype was seen more than once but under ten times. This chain joins TRBV4-1 and TRBJ2-7; possible D gene TRBD2, 7 bases. The CDR3 is made up of 16 amino acids. Germline V CDR1 and CDR2: MGHRA, YSYEKL. Trimming cost V 4 bases and J 3 bases, with 19 bases left between them. The CDR3 DNA reads TGCGCCAGCAGCCTGGAGAGAGGGGGGGATTACTACGAGCAGTACTTC. Protein product: CASSLERGGDYYEQYF.

This clonotype was picked up a small number of times. This chain uses TRBV12-3 or TRBV12-4 with TRBJ2-1; TRBD1 or TRBD2 may be the D gene (5 bases each). The CDR3 is 15 amino acids. Trimming cost V 8 bases and J 5 bases, with 19 bases left between them. In nucleotides, the CDR3 is TGTGCCAGCCTTCCGGGGCTACCTCTCCACAATGAGCAGTTCTTC. As protein: CASLPGLPLHNEQFF.

This sequence joins TRBV12-3 or TRBV12-4 and TRBJ2-5, with D uncertain. The CDR3 is 15 residues long. Trimming cost V 7 bases and J 2 bases, with 17 bases left between them. The CDR3 region has the DNA TGTGCCAGCATTAAAACACACAGCTATCAAGAGACCCAGTACTTC. Protein product: CASIKTHSYQETQYF.

V usage is TRBV12-5 and J usage is TRBJ2-2, with D unclear. CDR3 size: 16 residues. Looked up from germline, CDR1 is LGHNT and CDR2 is FRNRAP. V lost 8 bases, J lost 3 bases, and 19 bases lay in between. CDR3 protein: CASSGAPSRDTGELFF. CDR3 nucleotides: TGTGCTAGTTCCGGAGCCCCGTCCCGTGACACCGGGGAGCTGTTTTTT.

This clonotype was seen at least ten times. The CDR3 bases are TGTGCCAGCAGTTTAGTAGCGGGACTAACCTACGAGCAGTACTTC. Residues: CASSLVAGLTYEQYF. The chain links TRBV12-3 or TRBV12-4 to TRBJ2-7, with TRBD2 identical over 8 bases. The CDR3 is made up of 15 amino acids. V shed 1 base, J shed 2 bases, and the junction held 4 bases outside the gene matches.

Concerning this clonotype itself: Relative to the germline gene, one junction end is altered; a read error may explain this. CDR3 in amino acids: CASSPGLAGVVTQYF. The CDR3 region has the DNA TGTGCTAGCAGCCCCGGACTAGCGGGTGTTGTTACGCAGTATTTT. The gene calls are TRBV7-7 and TRBJ2-3; TRBD2 matches 11 bases. Germline loops: CDR1 SSHAT, CDR2 FNYEAQ (reference sequence). There are 15 residues in the CDR3. The variable domain in full, with the rest retrieved from reference TRBV7-7 and TRBJ2-3, is GAGVSQSPRYKVTKRGQDVTLRCDPISSHATLYWYQQALGQGPEFLTYFNYEAQPDKSGLPSDRFSAERPEGSISTLTIQRTEQRDSAMYRCASSPGLAGVVTQYFGPGTRLTVL.

This clonotype was detected ten times or more. V gene TRBV4-2 combines with J gene TRBJ2-1; TRBD2 matches 7 bases. CDR3 length: 14 amino acids. The germline V gene has CDR1 LGHNA and CDR2 YNFKEQ. With 5 bases clipped from V and 3 bases from J, the junction kept 4 bases outside the gene matches. CDR3 loop: CASSSLADYNEQFF. CDR3 DNA sequence: TGTGCCAGCAGCAGTCTAGCGGACTACAATGAGCAGTTCTTC.

This clonotype has more than one count but fewer than ten. This chain uses TRBV12-3 or TRBV12-4 with TRBJ2-3; no reliable D call. Between the trimmed V and J ends, which lost 1 base and 6 bases, there was a span of 8 bases. This CDR3 contains 13 residues. In DNA form, the CDR3 reads TGTGCCAGCAGTTTAGAGGGTTTGGATACGCAGTATTTT. Protein product: CASSLEGLDTQYF.

To note about this clonotype: This may be a read error, as it is one base from a much larger clone. The rearrangement uses TRBV20-1 and TRBJ1-1, with D unclear. Germline CDR1 is DFQATT and CDR2 is SNEGSKA (reference sequence). Trimming cost V 1 base and J 5 bases, with 5 bases left between them. The CDR3 runs 11 residues. CDR3 DNA sequence: TGCAGTGCTAGAGTGGGGACTGAAGCTTTCTTT. This encodes CSARVGTEAFF.

This clonotype was seen more than once but under ten times. The genes are TRBV2 and TRBJ1-5, with D tentatively TRBD1 (5 bases). The CDR3 runs 16 residues. With 3 bases removed from V and 1 base from J, the gap between germline ends came to 13 bases. CDR1 SNHLY and CDR2 FYNNEI come from the germline V gene. CDR3 region: CASSELDSISNQPQHF. The CDR3 DNA reads as TGTGCCAGCAGTGAGCTTGACAGTATAAGCAATCAGCCCCAGCATTTT.